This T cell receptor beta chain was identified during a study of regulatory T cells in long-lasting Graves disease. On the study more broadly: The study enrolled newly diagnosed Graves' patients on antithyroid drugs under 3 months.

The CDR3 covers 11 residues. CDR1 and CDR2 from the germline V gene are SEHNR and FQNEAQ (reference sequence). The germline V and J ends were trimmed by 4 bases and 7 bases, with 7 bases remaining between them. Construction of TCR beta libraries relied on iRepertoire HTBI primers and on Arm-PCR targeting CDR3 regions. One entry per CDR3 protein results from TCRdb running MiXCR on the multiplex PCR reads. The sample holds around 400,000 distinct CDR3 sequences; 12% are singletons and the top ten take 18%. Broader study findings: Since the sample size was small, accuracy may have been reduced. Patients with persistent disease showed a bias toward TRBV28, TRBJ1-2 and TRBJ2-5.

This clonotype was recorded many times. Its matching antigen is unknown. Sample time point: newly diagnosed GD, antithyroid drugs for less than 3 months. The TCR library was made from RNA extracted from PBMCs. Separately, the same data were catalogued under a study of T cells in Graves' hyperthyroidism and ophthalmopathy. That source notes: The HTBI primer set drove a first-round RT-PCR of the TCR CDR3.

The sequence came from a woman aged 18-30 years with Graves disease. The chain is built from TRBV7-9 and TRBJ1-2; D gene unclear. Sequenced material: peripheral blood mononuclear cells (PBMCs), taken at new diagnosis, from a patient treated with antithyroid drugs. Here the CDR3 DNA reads TGTGCCAGCAGCTCACAGATTGGCTACACCTTC. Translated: CASSSQIGYTF.